Listed below are T cell receptor beta chains from one sample, sequenced in a study of blood T cell repertoires in COVID-19. Sequenced by immunoSEQ multiplex PCR; TCRdb stores in-frame clones only, minus some. The sample contains around 310,000 clones, around 89% of which appear only once. Material for sequencing was peripheral blood. These receptors were collected from a woman between 45 and 65 years old with active or convalescent COVID-19. Both conserved end residues are part of each CDR3. A D gene is named only where the DNA matches it firmly. Clone size is given for some rows only: seen once, a few or many times, or a class if the clone is expanded.

j_call: TRBJ1-2
d_call: TRBD1
clone_size: .
cdr3_length: 14
v_call: TRBV28
cdr3_aa: CATAPHGQGFGYTF
cdr3_nt: TGTGCCACCGCGCCCCATGGACAGGGCTTCGGCTACACCTTC

j_call: TRBJ1-5
d_call: TRBD1
clone_size: few
cdr3_length: 13
v_call: TRBV10-2
cdr3_aa: CASSDRVDQPQHF
cdr3_nt: TGCGCCTCCTCCGACAGGGTCGATCAGCCCCAGCATTTT

j_call: TRBJ2-7
d_call: TRBD1
clone_size: .
cdr3_length: 15
v_call: TRBV7-9
cdr3_aa: CASSLAGQGFVEQYF
cdr3_nt: TGTGCCAGCAGCTTAGCGGGACAGGGATTCGTCGAGCAGTACTTC

j_call: TRBJ1-1
d_call: TRBD1
clone_size: .
cdr3_length: 13
v_call: TRBV29-1
cdr3_aa: CSTRDRGWTEAFF
cdr3_nt: TGCAGCACTCGGGACAGGGGGTGGACTGAAGCTTTCTTT

j_call: TRBJ2-1
d_call: .
clone_size: .
cdr3_length: 12
v_call: TRBV4-1
cdr3_aa: CASSQINNEQFF
cdr3_nt: TGCGCCAGCAGCCAAATAAACAATGAGCAGTTCTTC

j_call: TRBJ2-4
d_call: .
clone_size: .
cdr3_length: 14
v_call: TRBV5-1
cdr3_aa: CASSSPEQGDIQYF
cdr3_nt: TGCGCCAGCAGCTCTCCCGAACAGGGAGACATTCAGTACTTC

j_call: TRBJ2-7
d_call: .
clone_size: .
cdr3_length: 15
v_call: TRBV9
cdr3_aa: CASSASGDSTYEQYF
cdr3_nt: TGTGCCAGCAGCGCCTCGGGGGACAGCACCTACGAGCAGTACTTC

j_call: TRBJ1-4
d_call: TRBD1
clone_size: .
cdr3_length: 16
v_call: TRBV7-9
cdr3_aa: CASSSYKGGPNEKLFF
cdr3_nt: TGTGCCAGCAGCTCATATAAAGGGGGCCCTAATGAAAAACTGTTTTTT

j_call: TRBJ2-7
d_call: .
clone_size: .
cdr3_length: 12
v_call: TRBV19
cdr3_aa: CASSVSRDEQYF
cdr3_nt: TGTGCCAGTAGTGTAAGCAGGGACGAGCAGTACTTC

j_call: TRBJ2-1
d_call: TRBD2
clone_size: .
cdr3_length: 16
v_call: TRBV19
cdr3_aa: CASPPSGGPSYNEQFF
cdr3_nt: TGTGCCAGTCCCCCCAGCGGGGGGCCCTCCTACAATGAGCAGTTCTTC

j_call: TRBJ2-2
d_call: .
clone_size: .
cdr3_length: 17
v_call: TRBV4-1
cdr3_aa: CASSQVSEGPSTGELFF
cdr3_nt: TGCGCCAGCAGCCAAGTATCGGAGGGACCGTCTACCGGGGAGCTGTTTTTT

j_call: TRBJ2-1
d_call: .
clone_size: .
cdr3_length: 13
v_call: TRBV14
cdr3_aa: CASSQVLAWEQFF
cdr3_nt: TGTGCCAGCAGCCAAGTGCTAGCATGGGAGCAGTTCTTC

j_call: TRBJ2-5
d_call: TRBD2
clone_size: .
cdr3_length: 17
v_call: TRBV19
cdr3_aa: CASSMGLAGGRQETQYF
cdr3_nt: TGTGCCAGTAGTATGGGACTAGCGGGGGGGAGGCAAGAGACCCAGTACTTC

j_call: TRBJ1-5
d_call: .
clone_size: .
cdr3_length: 15
v_call: TRBV5-5
cdr3_aa: CASSLGPTRDQPQHF
cdr3_nt: TGTGCCAGCAGCTTGGGACCCACGCGGGATCAGCCCCAGCATTTT

j_call: TRBJ2-3
d_call: TRBD1
clone_size: .
cdr3_length: 15
v_call: TRBV2
cdr3_aa: CASSFTRGLTDTQYF
cdr3_nt: TGTGCCAGCAGTTTTACCAGGGGGTTAACAGATACGCAGTATTTT

j_call: TRBJ2-1
d_call: .
clone_size: once
cdr3_length: 11
v_call: TRBV5-4
cdr3_aa: CASSSYNEQFF
cdr3_nt: TGTGCCAGCAGCTCTTACAATGAGCAGTTCTTC

j_call: TRBJ1-1
d_call: .
clone_size: .
cdr3_length: 15
v_call: TRBV4-1
cdr3_aa: CASSAQTGGHTEAFF
cdr3_nt: TGCGCCAGCAGCGCTCAGACAGGCGGTCACACTGAAGCTTTCTTT

j_call: TRBJ2-1
d_call: TRBD2
clone_size: .
cdr3_length: 16
v_call: TRBV11-2
cdr3_aa: CASSLSGGRTYNEQFF
cdr3_nt: TGTGCCAGCAGCCTTAGCGGGGGTCGTACCTACAATGAGCAGTTCTTC

j_call: TRBJ2-2
d_call: .
clone_size: .
cdr3_length: 13
v_call: TRBV24-1
cdr3_aa: CATSGQGTGELFF
cdr3_nt: TGTGCCACCAGCGGGCAGGGGACCGGGGAGCTGTTTTTT

j_call: TRBJ2-1
d_call: TRBD1
clone_size: .
cdr3_length: 13
v_call: TRBV6-2/TRBV6-3
cdr3_aa: CASSRGQGHEQFF
cdr3_nt: TGTGCCAGCAGTCGGGGACAGGGCCATGAGCAGTTCTTC

j_call: TRBJ2-1
d_call: TRBD1
clone_size: .
cdr3_length: 16
v_call: TRBV2
cdr3_aa: CASTPSGETGLTKQFF
cdr3_nt: TGTGCCAGCACCCCGAGTGGAGAGACAGGGCTCACGAAGCAGTTCTTC

j_call: TRBJ1-4
d_call: TRBD1
clone_size: .
cdr3_length: 15
v_call: TRBV6-2/TRBV6-3
cdr3_aa: CASSRRTGPNEKLFF
cdr3_nt: TGTGCCAGCAGTCGGCGGACAGGACCTAATGAAAAACTGTTTTTT